Here is one T cell receptor beta chain with its context. This entry is derived from a study of control samples from healthy donors and cancer patients. Clones were read by immunoSEQ multiplex PCR, and TCRdb kept only the in-frame ones, dropping some. The sample has approximately 110,000 clones, roughly 91% seen once. V lost 5 bases to trimming and J lost 4 bases; unmatched junction nucleotides: 12. Looked up from germline, CDR1 is SGHAT and CDR2 is FQNNGV. The CDR3 has 16 amino acids. Input material: blood. The rearrangement joins TRBV11-2 to TRBJ2-5; 8 nucleotides agree with TRBD2. The TCR was taken from a woman between 45 and 60 years old in good health. CDR3 sequence reads: CASSPRGSGESETQYF. The CDR3 region has the DNA TGTGCCAGCAGCCCCCGTGGTAGCGGGGAATCAGAGACCCAGTACTTC.